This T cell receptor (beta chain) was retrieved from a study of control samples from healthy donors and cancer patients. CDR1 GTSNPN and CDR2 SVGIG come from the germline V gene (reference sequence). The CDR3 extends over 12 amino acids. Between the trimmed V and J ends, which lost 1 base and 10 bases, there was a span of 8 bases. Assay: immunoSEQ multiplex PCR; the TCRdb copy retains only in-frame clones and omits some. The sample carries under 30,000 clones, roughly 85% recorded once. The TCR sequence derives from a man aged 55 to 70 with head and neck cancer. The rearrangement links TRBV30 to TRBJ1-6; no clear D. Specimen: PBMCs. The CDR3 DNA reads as TGTGCCTGGAGTGAGGTAAAATCACCCCTCCACTTT. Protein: CAWSEVKSPLHF.